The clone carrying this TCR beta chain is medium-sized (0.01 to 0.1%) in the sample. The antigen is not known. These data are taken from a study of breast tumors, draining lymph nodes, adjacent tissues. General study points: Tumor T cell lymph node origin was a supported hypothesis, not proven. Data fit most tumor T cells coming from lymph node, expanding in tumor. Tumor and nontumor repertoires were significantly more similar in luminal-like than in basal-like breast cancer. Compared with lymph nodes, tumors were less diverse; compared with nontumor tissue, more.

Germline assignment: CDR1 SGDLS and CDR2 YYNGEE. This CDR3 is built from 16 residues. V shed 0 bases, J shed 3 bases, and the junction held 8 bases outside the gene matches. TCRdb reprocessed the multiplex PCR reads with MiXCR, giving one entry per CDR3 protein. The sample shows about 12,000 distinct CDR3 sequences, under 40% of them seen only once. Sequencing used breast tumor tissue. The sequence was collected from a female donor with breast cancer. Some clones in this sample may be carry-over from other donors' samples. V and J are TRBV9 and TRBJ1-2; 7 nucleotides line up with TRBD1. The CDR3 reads CASSVAPSGTDYGYTF. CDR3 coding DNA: TGTGCCAGCAGCGTAGCGCCCTCGGGGACAGACTATGGCTACACCTTC.